Listed here are 6 T cell receptor beta chains from one sample, sequenced in a study of blood T cell repertoires in COVID-19. This table comes from immunoSEQ multiplex PCR, and its TCRdb copy is limited to in-frame clones, with some not included. The data show under 350,000 clones, around nine tenths seen once. Sample: PBMCs or T cells enriched from blood (not recorded which). These receptors originate from a woman under 30 who had recovered from COVID-19.

CDR3 residues: CASSNRDIRSYEQYF. The CDR3 DNA reads as TGTGCCAGTAGTAACCGGGACATCAGATCCTACGAGCAGTACTTC. The gene calls are TRBV19 and TRBJ2-7; a weak D match, TRBD1 (6 bases). V was shortened by 4 bases and J by 1 base, with 14 bases between the two germline ends. CDR3 length: 15 amino acids. Germline values: CDR1 LNHDA, CDR2 SQIVND (reference sequence). Looking up the rest from reference TRBV19 and TRBJ2-7 gives the full variable domain: DGGITQSPKYLFRKEGQNVTLSCEQNLNHDAMYWYRQDPGQGLRLIYYSQIVNDFQKGDIAEGYSVSREKKESFPLTVTSAQKNPTAFYLCASSNRDIRSYEQYFGPGTRLTVT.

The V and J genes are TRBV7-9 and TRBJ2-3; 7 nucleotides line up with TRBD1. J was trimmed by 4 bases and V by 5 bases; bases with no gene match: 15. The CDR3 runs to 17 residues. The germline V gene has CDR1 SEHNR and CDR2 FQNEAQ (reference sequence). CDR3 in DNA: TGTGCCAGCAGCCCCCCTTTTGGCACTAGGGGGCCAGATACGCAGTATTTT. Amino acid sequence: CASSPPFGTRGPDTQYF.

V usage is TRBV29-1 and J usage is TRBJ2-3, with D perhaps TRBD1 (6 bases). Trimming pared 7 bases from V and 2 bases from J, leaving 13 bases between. The CDR3 extends over 13 amino acids. The germline V gene encodes CDR1 SQVTM and CDR2 ANQGSEA. CDR3 residues: CSESGHPTDTQYF. In DNA form, the CDR3 reads TGCAGCGAATCGGGACACCCCACAGATACGCAGTATTTT.

In its sample, this clone was seen a few times. The chain couples TRBV7-2 to TRBJ2-1, with 10 bases matching TRBD2. The length of the CDR3 is 16 residues. J was trimmed by 9 bases and V by 2 bases; bases with no gene match: 10. Germline V gene data show CDR1 as SGHTA and CDR2 as FQGNSA. CDR3 sequence: CASSLQGLAGAVEQFF. CDR3 in DNA: TGTGCCAGCAGCTTACAGGGTCTAGCGGGAGCCGTTGAGCAGTTCTTC.

The chain has TRBV30 and TRBJ1-2; D uncertain. Trimming pared 0 bases from V and 3 bases from J, leaving 11 bases between. CDR1 and CDR2 from the germline V gene are GTSNPN and SVGIG (reference sequence). The CDR3 runs 14 residues. In nucleotides, the CDR3 is TGTGCCTGGAGTGTACTCGTGCGCGACTATGGCTACACCTTC. Encoded protein: CAWSVLVRDYGYTF. The variable domain in full, with the rest retrieved from reference TRBV30 and TRBJ1-2, is SQTIHQWPATLVQPVGSPLSLECTVEGTSNPNLYWYRQAAGRGLQLLFYSVGIGQISSEVPQNLSASRPQDRQFILSSKKLLLSDSGFYLCAWSVLVRDYGYTFGSGTRLTVV.

The chain has TRBV9 and TRBJ1-5; D call uncertain. Trimming stripped 0 bases from V and 3 bases from J, with 7 bases between. CDR1 and CDR2 (germline): SGDLS, YYNGEE. This CDR3 region has 14 residues. CDR3 sequence reads: CASSVDGLNQPQHF. CDR3 DNA sequence: TGTGCCAGCAGCGTAGATGGCCTCAATCAGCCCCAGCATTTT.